Following are 9 T cell receptor beta chains from one sample sequenced in a study of T cell responses to AZD1222 COVID-19 vaccine. Sequencing was performed with immunoSEQ multiplex PCR; in TCRdb, only in-frame clones are kept and a portion is missing. Among approximately 150,000 clones listed, about 91% were seen once. Sequences were derived from peripheral blood, sampled on day 0 of AZD1222 vaccination. These receptors were obtained from an adult in good health.

Only one count was recorded for this clone. The rearrangement links TRBV5-1 to TRBJ2-3; D is ambiguous. The CDR3 has 13 residues. Germline CDR1 reads SGHRS; CDR2 reads YFSETQ. The V and J ends lost 4 bases and 2 bases respectively, with 8 bases between them. CDR3 sequence: CASSQMTTDTQYF. CDR3 in DNA: TGCGCCAGCAGCCAAATGACCACAGATACGCAGTATTTT. The whole variable domain, filled in from reference TRBV5-1 and TRBJ2-3, reads KAGVTQTPRYLIKTRGQQVTLSCSPISGHRSVSWYQQTPGQGLQFLFEYFSETQRNKGNFPGRFSGRQFSNSRSEMNVSTLELGDSALYLCASSQMTTDTQYFGPGTRLTVL.

The chain has TRBV6-5 and TRBJ2-1; 11 bases map to TRBD2. The CDR3 totals 14 residues. The germline CDR1 and CDR2 sequences are MNHEY and SVGAGI. V lost 7 bases, J lost 6 bases, and 5 bases stayed unmatched. The CDR3 nucleotides read TGTGCCAGCATCGTAGCGGGAGGGCGCAATGAGCAGTTCTTC. Amino acid sequence: CASIVAGGRNEQFF.

The chain carries TRBV7-2 and TRBJ1-3; TRBD1 might be the D (6 bases). The CDR3 loop spans 16 amino acids. The germline V gene has CDR1 SGHTA and CDR2 FQGNSA. The ends were cut back, 5 bases at V and 0 bases at J, with 14 bases in the middle. CDR3 coding DNA: TGTGCCAGCAGCACCACAGGGACTTACTCTGGAAACACCATATATTTT. It translates to CASSTTGTYSGNTIYF.

This clone came up a few times. The rearrangement uses TRBV30 and TRBJ1-6; weak D call: TRBD1 (5 bases). V lost 0 bases and J 6 bases, leaving 9 bases between the germline ends. Germline assignment: CDR1 GTSNPN and CDR2 SVGIG (reference sequence). The CDR3 extends over 14 amino acids. This chain's CDR3 is CAWSVGAGNSPLHF. CDR3 sequence (DNA): TGTGCCTGGAGTGTAGGGGCCGGTAATTCACCCCTCCACTTT.

The CDR3 loop reads CASRSAGARDTQYF. DNA of the CDR3: TGTGCCAGCCGTTCGGCGGGAGCGAGAGATACGCAGTATTTT. The V and J genes are TRBV6-5 and TRBJ2-3; 7 nucleotides match TRBD2. The V segment lost 8 bases and the J segment 5 bases; nucleotides outside the gene matches: 10. The CDR3 runs to 14 residues. The germline gives CDR1 MNHEY, CDR2 SVGAGI.

V gene TRBV6-2 or TRBV6-3 combines with J gene TRBJ2-3; D remains ambiguous. Between the trimmed V and J ends, which lost 2 bases and 11 bases, there was a span of 17 bases. The CDR3 has 14 amino acids. Germline V gene lookup returns CDR1 MNHEY and CDR2 SVGEGT. CDR3 DNA: TGTGCCAGCAGTTACGATGGTATCTCACGATTGCAGTATTTT. It is translated as CASSYDGISRLQYF.

V usage is TRBV7-8 and J usage is TRBJ2-7, with 10 bases fitting TRBD2. The CDR3 covers 17 residues. The junction had 12 bases not matched to a gene; V was cut back by 3 bases and J by 4 bases. Per germline, CDR1 SGHVS and CDR2 FQNEAQ. CDR3 residues: CASSFPSASGSIYEQYF. DNA of the CDR3: TGTGCCAGCAGCTTCCCTTCGGCTAGCGGGAGTATTTACGAGCAGTACTTC. The whole variable domain, filled in from reference TRBV7-8 and TRBJ2-7, reads GAGVSQSPRYKVAKRGQDVALRCDPISGHVSLFWYQQALGQGPEFLTYFQNEAQLDKSGLPSDRFFAERPEGSVSTLKIQRTQQEDSAVYLCASSFPSASGSIYEQYFGPGTRLTVT.

The rearrangement links TRBV19 to TRBJ1-3, with D unclear. V gave up 4 bases and J gave up 8 bases, with 9 bases separating them. The CDR3 sequence is 12 residues long. Germline V gene lookup returns CDR1 LNHDA and CDR2 SQIVND (reference sequence). CDR3 sequence reads: CASSNRADTIYF. The DNA of the CDR3 is TGTGCCAGTAGTAACCGGGCGGACACCATATATTTT.

This clone has just one count. V is TRBV2 and J is TRBJ2-7; no reliable D call. The V and J ends lost 5 bases and 4 bases respectively, with 21 bases between them. The germline V gene encodes CDR1 SNHLY and CDR2 FYNNEI. The length of the CDR3 is 16 residues. CDR3 sequence (DNA): TGTGCCAGCAGTCCAGACCCGTCGAGTAGCTTATACGAGCAGTACTTC. It is translated as CASSPDPSSSLYEQYF.